The following is a T cell receptor (beta chain) sequence with its context. Its matching antigen is unknown. The data are from a study of post-analysis software for immune sequencing data. Unique-molecular-identifier-tagged TCR beta cDNA libraries were used. Between about 0.95 and 11 million T cells gave rise to roughly 0.5 million cDNA molecules. TCRdb reanalysed the PCR reads using MiXCR and keeps one entry per CDR3 protein. This repertoire shows hundreds of thousands of distinct CDR3 sequences, about 60% found once; its top ten account for around 11%. Study findings and constraints: People with multiple sclerosis had a significantly lower normalized Chao1 diversity than controls did. By F measure, samples from a shared preparation batch strongly co-clustered.

What was sequenced was blood. This clonotype originated in a girl between 2 and 10 years old with multiple sclerosis.

The CDR3 DNA is TGTGCCAGCAGCTTAGGGTTCAGGGGCATCCCAACTAATGAAAAACTGTTTTTT. Amino acids: CASSLGFRGIPTNEKLFF. V usage is TRBV11-2 and J usage is TRBJ1-4, with a weak D call TRBD1 (6 bases). CDR3 length equals 18 residues. Per germline, CDR1 SGHAT and CDR2 FQNNGV. V lost 1 base, J lost 0 bases, and 15 bases lay in between.